This T cell receptor (beta chain) was sequenced for a study of T cells in women clearing cervical HPV infection. Study details: Cases: HPV16-related CIN3 or worse on histology, a couple of invasive cancers. Case blood was drawn a median approximately 150 days after lesion detection.

Data came from immunoSEQ multiplex PCR; TCRdb stores just in-frame clones and leaves some out. The sample totals about 36,000 clones. This CDR3 has 15 amino acids. Trimming cost V 0 bases and J 3 bases, with 11 bases left between them. The germline V gene encodes CDR1 SGDLS and CDR2 YYNGEE. For this clone: The read gets to within 3 residues of the CDR3 end, and the germline J gene fills in the rest.

J is TRBJ2-3 and V is TRBV9; D is perhaps TRBD1 (6 bases). The receptor comes from a woman aged 18 to 75 with a cervical HPV16 infection that either progressed to CIN3+ or cleared (not recorded which). The sample consisted of blood buffy coat. The CDR3 protein is CASSVGGQRTDTQYF. Incomplete CDR3 DNA: TGTGCCAGCAGCGTAGGGGGACAACGGACAGATACG.